These 14 T cell receptor beta chains share one sample of origin, sequenced in a study of cytotoxic CD8 clonotypes in ibrutinib-treated CLL (dated by TCRdb to about 2021). The library was built by means of the immunoSEQ multiplex PCR assay. TCRdb stores this immuneACCESS table with in-frame sequences only. Part of the clones is absent; in the studies checked, under half of the shortfall reflects unresolved V genes, and no reason is known for the rest. The sample yields 270,000 or so clones; around 69% were counted once. The ten largest clones represent around 6% of the sample. The label giving this sample's time point can be read as: progressive disease on ibrutinib. Specimen: PBMCs, collected at disease progression, from a patient treated with ibrutinib. The receptor source for this set is a human donor with chronic lymphocytic leukemia.

The rearrangement links TRBV4-3 to TRBJ2-7; D ambiguous. Germline V gives CDR1 LGHNA, CDR2 YSLEER. Between the trimmed V and J ends, which lost 1 base and 3 bases, there was a span of 13 bases. The CDR3 covers 15 residues. The CDR3 sequence is CASSQVTGSLYEQYF. CDR3 in DNA: TGCGCCAGCAGCCAAGTTACCGGGTCCCTCTACGAGCAGTACTTC.

This clone was seen a handful of times. V gene TRBV6-5 combines with J gene TRBJ2-5; a weak D match, TRBD2 (6 bases). The V end was cut by 4 bases, the J end by 12 bases, with 9 bases between. This CDR3 comprises 10 residues. Germline values: CDR1 MNHEY, CDR2 SVGAGI. The CDR3 here is CASSSGREYF. The CDR3 bases are TGTGCCAGCAGTTCCGGGAGAGAGTACTTC.

This chain links TRBV11-2 with TRBJ2-5; the D gene could be TRBD1 or TRBD2 (5 bases each). Trimming cost V 2 bases and J 2 bases, with 18 bases left between them. Germline V lookup: CDR1 SGHAT, CDR2 FQNNGV. The CDR3 is 17 amino acids. The CDR3 sequence is CASSLHPRGRIQETQYF. The CDR3 DNA is TGTGCCAGCAGCTTACATCCCCGGGGCCGAATTCAAGAGACCCAGTACTTC.

The rearrangement links TRBV9 to TRBJ1-1; TRBD1 agrees at 7 bases. This CDR3 contains 13 residues. Germline V gene sequence: CDR1 SGDLS, CDR2 YYNGEE. The V and J ends lost 1 base and 3 bases, in that order; junction bases with no gene match: 0. CDR3 nucleotide sequence: TGTGCCAGCAGCGTACAGGGGGACACTGAAGCTTTCTTT. Translated: CASSVQGDTEAFF.

The J gene is TRBJ2-1, the V gene TRBV6-6, with TRBD1 as a possible D gene (6 bases). This CDR3 region has 14 residues. CDR1 is MNHNY and CDR2 is SVGAGI in the germline V gene (reference sequence). Trimming removed 2 bases from V and 6 bases from J, with 11 bases in between. In DNA, the CDR3 is TGTGCCAGCAGTTACCCGCCGACAGGCAATGAGCAGTTCTTC. Its protein product is CASSYPPTGNEQFF.

The chain recombines TRBV6-6 with TRBJ1-2; D is ambiguous. Germline V gene sequence: CDR1 MNHNY, CDR2 SVGAGI (reference sequence). The CDR3 spans 16 residues. V dropped 6 bases and J dropped 6 bases, with 23 bases sitting between them. The chain's CDR3 is CASSQPFARAPHGYTF. The CDR3 DNA reads as TGTGCCAGCAGCCAACCTTTTGCGCGAGCCCCTCATGGCTACACCTTC.

This clone has only one observation. The chain joins TRBV5-1 to TRBJ2-7; tentative D call: TRBD1 (6 bases). This CDR3 contains 14 residues. Germline V lookup: CDR1 SGHRS, CDR2 YFSETQ. V was cut by 0 bases and J by 4 bases, with 11 bases left in between. CDR3 region: CASSLDREYYEQYF. CDR3 DNA sequence: TGCGCCAGCAGCTTGGACAGGGAGTATTACGAGCAGTACTTC.

The CDR3 sequence is CSVKMGDREQFF. CDR3 sequence (DNA): TGCAGCGTTAAGATGGGGGACCGTGAGCAGTTCTTC. The chain is built from TRBV29-1 and TRBJ2-1, with D perhaps matching TRBD1 or TRBD2 (5 bases each). Per the germline V gene, CDR1 is SQVTM and CDR2 is ANQGSEA. V was clipped by 5 bases and J by 9 bases, with 14 bases between them. This CDR3 spans 12 amino acids.

This CDR3 is CASSLALFGAGPSYEQYF. The CDR3 DNA follows: TGTGCCAGCAGCTTAGCTCTTTTTGGCGCAGGGCCGTCCTACGAGCAGTACTTC. The V and J genes are TRBV11-2 and TRBJ2-7, with a possible D match to TRBD1 (5 bases). Germline CDR1 reads SGHAT; CDR2 reads FQNNGV. CDR3 size: 18 residues. V was pared by 1 base and J by 1 base, with 20 bases between.

The chain carries TRBV7-3 and TRBJ2-1; D may be TRBD1 (5 bases). Germline assignment: CDR1 SGHTA and CDR2 FQGTGA. The length of the CDR3 is 15 residues. V gave up 5 bases and J gave up 6 bases, with 17 bases separating them. The CDR3 bases are TGTGCCAGCAGCCCGGAAGGGCAGGACATCAATGAGCAGTTCTTC. Encoded protein: CASSPEGQDINEQFF.

The rearrangement joins TRBV7-9 to TRBJ2-5; 11 bases match TRBD2. The CDR3 runs 17 residues. J was trimmed by 3 bases and V by 1 base; bases with no gene match: 7. Germline values: CDR1 SEHNR, CDR2 FQNEAQ (reference sequence). CDR3 loop: CASSLGFSGGAEETQYF. The CDR3 nucleotides are TGTGCCAGCAGCTTAGGATTTAGCGGGGGGGCCGAAGAGACCCAGTACTTC.

The J gene is TRBJ1-1, the V gene TRBV28; possible D gene TRBD1, 5 bases. The CDR3 extends over 18 amino acids. V lost 2 bases and J 7 bases, leaving 26 bases between the germline ends. The V gene's germline CDR1 is MDHEN and CDR2 SYDVKM. The CDR3 loop reads CASSLRVREGLIGVEAFF. CDR3 nucleotides: TGTGCCAGCAGTTTAAGGGTTCGAGAGGGGTTGATAGGAGTTGAAGCTTTCTTT.

V is TRBV5-1 and J is TRBJ2-3, with 10 bases identical to TRBD1. Germline-derived CDR1 and CDR2 are SGHRS and YFSETQ. The CDR3 is 16 amino acids. With V trimmed by 4 bases and J by 3 bases, 8 bases remained unmatched. DNA of the CDR3: TGCGCCAGCAGCATTCTGGACAGGGGGAGTACAGATACGCAGTATTTT. As protein: CASSILDRGSTDTQYF. Full variable domain (remainder filled in from reference TRBV5-1 and TRBJ2-3): KAGVTQTPRYLIKTRGQQVTLSCSPISGHRSVSWYQQTPGQGLQFLFEYFSETQRNKGNFPGRFSGRQFSNSRSEMNVSTLELGDSALYLCASSILDRGSTDTQYFGPGTRLTVL.

The sample holds one count of this clone. V and J are TRBV28 and TRBJ2-2; 7 bases map to TRBD1. Germline V CDR1 and CDR2: MDHEN, SYDVKM. The CDR3 totals 15 residues. V was clipped by 6 bases and J by 1 base; unmatched bases: 5. CDR3 sequence reads: CASRITGVNTGELFF. The CDR3 nucleotides are TGTGCCAGCAGGATTACAGGGGTGAACACCGGGGAGCTGTTTTTT.